A single T cell receptor beta chain is shown here with its context. Its antigen remains undetermined. The sample holds no much larger clone one base away, and base qualities are not on file. The sample's time point label, in plain terms: about 28 days (+/-7) after the second vaccine dose. AZD1222 recipients given second doses at about 4 weeks or at about 12 weeks were pooled, since spike-specific TCR depth and breadth were not found to differ between the two schedules. Vaccinee samples were obtained from the UK trials COV001 and COV002, which included a single-blind randomized controlled phase 2/3 trial of AZD1222 (ChAdOx1 nCoV-19) in healthy adults. For TCRbeta chain sequencing, PBMC samples from trial participants were taken at day 0 and at day 28 after the second dose. V loses 2 bases of germline sequence and J loses 1 base, and the interval between the two ends is 11 bases. CDR1 KGHSH and CDR2 LQKENI are derived from the germline V gene. The CDR3 runs 15 residues from the cysteine to the phenylalanine. Only the CDR3 DNA stays, 45 bases, in frame from base 1.

The CDR3 regions of human TCRbeta chains were analyzed by immunosequencing. The authors processed their data as follows. Repertoire TCRs were checked for matches against a reference library of SARS-CoV-2-specific TCRs that had been generated using the MIRA antigen-specificity platform. Breadth meant the fraction of unique TCRs that were SARS-CoV-2-associated, whereas depth meant the fraction of total T cells that were SARS-CoV-2-associated. Using the MIRA data, every spike-specific TCR was mapped to the spike region that the TCR reacted to and assigned to either a CD4 or a CD8 class. Log10-transformed breadth and depth values were compared by one-way ANOVA with Sidak's multiple comparisons tests. What TCRdb holds here is the immuneACCESS table cut down to in-frame rearrangements. Part of the clones is not present; checked against another copy, under half of the missing clones reflect an unresolved V gene, and the others are unexplained. The V and J calls and the clone size are those of that table, but D and trimming were determined from the DNA. This sample gives some 200,000 clones in total; roughly nine tenths of them show up just once. The top ten clones comprise about 1.8% of the sample.

The data were obtained in a study of T cell responses to AZD1222 COVID-19 vaccine (TCRdb year 2021). Broadly, across the study: TCR sequencing was performed for 230 to 250 trial participants, of whom about 200 were given two doses of AZD1222 and 26 were given two doses of MenACWY control vaccine. Trial participants were enrolled by age into 18-55, 56-69 and 70-plus year subgroups, with approximately 150, 28 and 58 TCR-sequenced participants respectively. Broader findings and caveats from the paper: Conclusions about previously exposed vaccinees were limited because only six AZD1222 recipients were SARS-CoV-2 seropositive at baseline. Epitopes outside the regions mutated in the B.1.351 and B.1.1.7 variants were reportedly recognized by nearly half of the unique spike-specific TCRs. Participants were mostly white British and included more females than males, and it was suggested by the authors that clonal diversity may have been underestimated. A significant rise in spike-specific TCR breadth and depth was observed after two AZD1222 doses relative to day 0 and relative to MenACWY recipients. Vaccine-associated CD4 TCRs spanned the whole spike protein, with dominant responses in regions 160-218 and 743-854. Because no samples from the day 14 peak response were available, repertoires could be characterized only after the peak T cell response. The 56-69-year group was small, and its depth increase did not reach significance, likely because of low power.

The chain is encoded by TRBV18 joined to TRBJ2-5, with the D gene not clear enough to name. The receptor comes from an adult who received the AZD1222 COVID-19 vaccine. The sequences come from peripheral blood, collected 28 days after the second AZD1222 dose. The CDR3: CASSPSLTSQETQYF. The DNA reads as follows: TGTGCCAGCTCACCATCACTTACAAGCCAAGAGACCCAGTACTTC.